This TCR beta chain was recovered during a study of blood T cell repertoires in COVID-19 (dated by TCRdb to 2018 to 2020). Regarding the study in general: Samples from collaborators originated in the United States, Italy and Spain and spanned both the acute and convalescent phases of COVID-19. The prospective study material was composed of cDNA or gDNA derived from T cells, B-cell-depleted T cells, or PBMCs. Deeply sampled blood TCRbeta repertoires from subjects exposed to, actively infected with, or recovered from COVID-19 were included in the dataset. The repertoires were released in a freely available public database intended as a resource for research on the immune response to SARS-CoV-2. The samples were drawn from two sources: the first 160 participants of the ongoing ImmuneRACE study, and approximately 1,300 subjects contributed by 6 global collaborators. Sample metadata almost always included a de-identified subject ID, COVID-19 status, age in years and sex. Where available, HLA class I and class II types were obtained from metadata supplied by the sample provider rather than from assay-based typing. General conclusions and limits of the study: The amount of clinical and demographic metadata varied by source and participant and was provided uncurated.

Points on this clone: It has no known antigen specificity. Base qualities were left out, and no much larger clone turns up one base away.

Whole blood was collected in K2EDTA tubes by collaborating institutions according to the institutions' own protocols. Collaborator samples were shipped for TCRbeta analysis as frozen whole blood, isolated PBMCs, or DNA extracted from either sample type. The immunoSEQ Assay, a bias-controlled multiplex PCR, was used to amplify TCRbeta CDR3 regions from genomic DNA. The authors' analysis ran thus. Nucleated cell counts per sample were estimated from amplification of reference gene primers within the assay. To quantify the absolute abundance of each unique TCRbeta CDR3 rearrangement, sequence reads were collapsed and filtered. Productive Simpson clonality was computed per sample as the square root of Simpson's diversity index over productive rearrangements. TCRdb limited this immuneACCESS table to in-frame rearrangements with V and J called. A share of clones is missing; checked studies link under half to unresolved V genes, and the rest is unexplained. V, J and clone size reflect that table, while D and trimming were determined from the DNA. This sample has 77,000 or so clones in its table, and around 83% of those were observed once. In total, the top ten clones hold around 6% of the sample.

This clonotype was obtained from a woman aged 55-70 years with acute or convalescent COVID-19. Material for sequencing was peripheral blood.

The CDR3 has the sequence CASSLGQRSGNTIYF. The base sequence is TGTGCCAGCAGCTTGGGACAGCGCTCTGGAAACACCATATATTTT. The rearrangement combines TRBV5-4 with TRBJ1-3, with TRBD1 as a weak D call on 5 bases. The CDR3 sequence holds 15 residues, the cysteine and phenylalanine included. CDR3 DNA only is kept here, 45 bases in frame from base 1. Per the germline V gene (reference sequence), SGHNT is the CDR1 and YYREEE is the CDR2. The junction carries 7 bases between V and J, which are trimmed by 0 bases and 0 bases respectively.